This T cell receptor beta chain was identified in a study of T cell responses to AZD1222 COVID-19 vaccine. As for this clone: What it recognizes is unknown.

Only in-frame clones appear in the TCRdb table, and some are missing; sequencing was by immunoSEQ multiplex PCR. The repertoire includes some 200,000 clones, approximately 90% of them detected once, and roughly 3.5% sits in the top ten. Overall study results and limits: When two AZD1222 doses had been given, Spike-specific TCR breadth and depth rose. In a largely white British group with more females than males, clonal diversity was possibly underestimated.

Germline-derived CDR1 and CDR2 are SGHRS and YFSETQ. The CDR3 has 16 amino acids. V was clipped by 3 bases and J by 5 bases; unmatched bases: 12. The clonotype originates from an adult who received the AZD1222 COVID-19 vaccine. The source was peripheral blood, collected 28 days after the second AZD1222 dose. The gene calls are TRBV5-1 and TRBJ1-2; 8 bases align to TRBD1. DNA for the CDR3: TGCGCCAGCAGCTCAACGTACCGGGACAGGAGTTATGGCTACACCTTC. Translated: CASSSTYRDRSYGYTF. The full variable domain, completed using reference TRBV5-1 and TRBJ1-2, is KAGVTQTPRYLIKTRGQQVTLSCSPISGHRSVSWYQQTPGQGLQFLFEYFSETQRNKGNFPGRFSGRQFSNSRSEMNVSTLELGDSALYLCASSSTYRDRSYGYTFGSGTRLTVV.